What follows describes a single TCR beta chain. Its antigen is still unknown. The record has no base qualities; no much larger clone is one base away. This sample is drawn from a study of high-grade serous ovarian cancer treatment subgroups (dated by TCRdb to the early 2020s). About the full investigation: On average, each sample produced fewer than 15,000 sequencing reads and 6,000 to 8,000 unique TCR beta rearrangements. One primary tumor sample and two metastatic tumor samples were collected from each patient, for a total of around 90 samples. The study examined TCR beta repertoires in high-grade serous ovarian cancer patients who were grouped under a laparoscopic triage algorithm by complete gross resection or by neoadjuvant chemotherapy response. Of the 30 patients in the cohort, some ten had no residual disease after primary surgery (R0), some ten were excellent NACT responders, and some ten were poor NACT responders.

CDR3 length: 16 amino acids, cysteine to phenylalanine. Kept here is only the CDR3 DNA, which spans 48 bases and is read in frame from base 1. The CDR1 and CDR2 encoded by the germline V gene are SGHTA and FQGNSA. Cut back by 5 bases and 0 bases, the V and J ends lie 16 bases apart. Findings and caveats that apply to the study as a whole: TCR clonal relatedness was found to be positively correlated with neoantigen level and, by trend, with copy number variation and mutation load derived from whole-genome sequencing. The TCR repertoire analyses centered on CDR3, and CDR1 and CDR2 were not analyzed. Tumors from the same patient had repertoire similarity ranging from 0.11 to 0.79, while tumors from different patients showed almost no similarity. Bulk tumor TCR sequencing lacked spatial information, limiting insight into HGSC tumor complexity and diversity.

Collection of tumor samples took place before definitive surgery or chemotherapy. Genomic DNA extraction was performed by the MD Anderson Biospecimen Extraction Resource, and TCR sequencing was carried out by the MD Anderson Cancer Genomics Laboratory. The 85 to 95 tumor samples were subjected to high-throughput TCR profiling using ImmunoSEQ. On the authors' methods: Repertoire diversity metrics included richness (unique productive sequences), clonality, evenness and relatedness; Bhattacharyya coefficient assessed similarity between samples. In a sensitivity analysis, TCRs with fewer than two reads were excluded, and consistent conclusions were obtained. TCRdb limited this immuneACCESS table to in-frame rearrangements with V and J called. A share of clones is missing; checked studies link under half to unresolved V genes, and the rest is unexplained. That table supplies the V and J calls and clone size; D and trimming were determined from the DNA. Present in this sample are roughly 3,100 clones, roughly 79% of which were seen just once. The biggest ten clones account for 29% of the sample.

This receptor was obtained from a human donor with high-grade serous ovarian cancer. The source material was tumor tissue. This sequence uses TRBV7-2 and TRBJ2-5; the D gene assignment is ambiguous. CDR3 protein: CASSQGRLMYQETQYF. Here is the DNA: TGTGCCAGCAGCCAAGGGCGGCTGATGTACCAAGAGACCCAGTACTTC. The CDR3 plus the reference TRBV7-2 and TRBJ2-5 genes for the other parts give the full variable domain: GAGVSQSPSNKVTEKGKDVELRCDPISGHTALYWYRQSLGQGLEFLIYFQGNSAPDKSGLPSDRFSAERTGGSVSTLTIQRTQQEDSAVYLCASSQGRLMYQETQYFGPGTRLLVL.